The rows below give T cell receptor beta chains drawn from one sample of a study of human T cells and chemical hapten exposure. A single record per CDR3 protein comes from TCRdb applying MiXCR to the RACE reads. The sample lists approximately 260,000 distinct CDR3 sequences, almost 8% seen once, with roughly 1.2% in the top ten. The sequences come from whole blood, collected in connection with sensitization to the hapten diphenylcyclopropenone (DPC). These receptors all stem from a man between 18 and 35 years old with alopecia areata. Some clones in this sample may be carry-over from other donors' samples. CDR3s include the opening cysteine and the closing phenylalanine or tryptophan. A D gene is named only where the DNA matches it firmly. Only some rows state a clone size, as once, few, many or a class for expanded clones.

clone_size	v_call	d_call	j_call	cdr3_aa	cdr3_nt
NA	TRBV7-8	NA	TRBJ2-5	CASSSETQYF	TGTGCCAGCAGCTCAGAGACCCAGTACTTC
NA	TRBV28	TRBD2	TRBJ2-4	CASGGGRAKNIQYF	TGTGCCAGCGGGGGGGGAAGGGCCAAAAACATTCAGTACTTC
many	TRBV20-1	NA	TRBJ2-6	CSARMGSGANVLTF	TGCAGTGCTAGAATGGGCTCTGGGGCCAACGTCCTGACTTTC
many	TRBV9	TRBD2	TRBJ2-5	CASSVVAGEETQYF	TGTGCCAGCAGCGTTGTAGCGGGGGAAGAGACCCAGTACTTC
few	TRBV5-1	TRBD1	TRBJ1-2	CASSLPGQGAIYGYTF	TGCGCCAGCAGTCTTCCGGGACAGGGGGCAATCTATGGCTACACCTTC
NA	TRBV18	TRBD1	TRBJ1-2	CASSPLGQDGYGYTF	TGTGCCAGCTCACCGCTCGGACAGGATGGCTATGGCTACACCTTC
NA	TRBV5-6	NA	TRBJ2-1	CASSLGVGGTYNEQFF	TGTGCCAGCAGCTTGGGGGTCGGGGGAACATACAATGAGCAGTTCTTC
NA	TRBV7-9	NA	TRBJ2-5	CASSLSSGAQYF	TGTGCCAGCAGCCTAAGTTCCGGCGCCCAGTACTTC
few	TRBV7-9	NA	TRBJ2-1	CASKEEGDNEQFF	TGTGCCAGCAAAGAAGAGGGAGACAATGAGCAGTTCTTC
few	TRBV20-1	NA	TRBJ1-2	CSARGSAGITNYGYTF	TGCAGTGCACGCGGAAGTGCCGGGATTACCAACTATGGCTACACCTTC
NA	TRBV20-1	NA	TRBJ1-1	CSARGTEAFF	TGCAGTGCTAGGGGGACTGAAGCTTTCTTT
NA	TRBV20-1	NA	TRBJ2-7	CSARDREPPYEQYF	TGCAGTGCTAGAGATAGGGAACCCCCCTACGAGCAGTACTTC
NA	TRBV5-1	NA	TRBJ2-6	CASSLSFSGANVLTF	TGCGCCAGCAGCTTGAGTTTCTCTGGGGCCAACGTCCTGACTTTC
NA	TRBV28	NA	TRBJ1-4	CASIPHGGASEKLFF	TGTGCCAGCATCCCTCACGGGGGCGCGTCGGAAAAACTGTTTTTT
NA	TRBV2	TRBD1	TRBJ1-5	CASSGTGRNQPQHF	TGTGCCAGCAGTGGGACAGGGAGGAATCAGCCCCAGCATTTT
NA	TRBV12-3/TRBV12-4	TRBD2	TRBJ2-3	CASSSGGSIYTQYF	TGTGCCAGCAGTTCGGGGGGGTCCATATATACGCAGTATTTT
NA	TRBV6-2/TRBV6-3	TRBD1	TRBJ2-5	CASSWTGLEETQYF	TGTGCCAGCAGCTGGACAGGACTCGAAGAGACCCAGTACTTC
NA	TRBV6-5	NA	TRBJ1-5	CASSPRQASNQPQHF	TGTGCCAGCAGCCCCCGCCAGGCGAGCAATCAGCCCCAGCATTTT
many	TRBV5-5	NA	TRBJ1-2	CASSSQARANYGYTF	TGTGCCAGCAGCTCCCAGGCGCGAGCTAACTATGGCTACACCTTC
NA	TRBV7-2	NA	TRBJ1-4	CASSSPTDGWENEKLFF	TGTGCCAGCAGCTCACCGACGGACGGCTGGGAGAATGAAAAACTGTTTTTT
NA	TRBV24-1	NA	TRBJ2-3	CATTDRFTDTQYF	TGTGCCACAACCGACAGGTTCACAGATACGCAGTATTTT
NA	TRBV27	TRBD2	TRBJ2-3	CASSSTTSGVPTDTQYF	TGTGCCAGCAGTTCAACAACTAGCGGGGTTCCCACAGATACGCAGTATTTT
NA	TRBV29-1	NA	TRBJ2-7	CSVEGRGGTYEQYF	TGCAGCGTTGAAGGCCGAGGGGGAACCTACGAGCAGTACTTC
many	TRBV6-6	NA	TRBJ2-3	CASSSSQDTQYF	TGTGCCAGCAGTTCAAGCCAAGATACGCAGTATTTT
NA	TRBV12-3/TRBV12-4	NA	TRBJ2-3	CASSPGFSGTDTQYF	TGTGCCAGCAGTCCCGGTTTTAGCGGCACAGATACGCAGTATTTT
NA	TRBV5-6	NA	TRBJ1-2	CASSLRTTANYGYTF	TGTGCCAGCAGCTTGAGGACGACTGCTAACTATGGCTACACCTTC
few	TRBV10-3	NA	TRBJ2-5	CAISESTGETQYF	TGTGCCATCAGTGAATCGACCGGAGAGACCCAGTACTTC
NA	TRBV28	NA	TRBJ2-1	CASSFLSISYNEQFF	TGTGCCAGCAGTTTTCTGTCCATCTCCTACAATGAGCAGTTCTTC
NA	TRBV5-1	NA	TRBJ1-2	CASSLAKTAAGYTF	TGCGCCAGCAGCTTGGCCAAGACAGCGGCTGGCTACACCTTC
few	TRBV9	NA	TRBJ2-3	CASSATGTSTDTQYF	TGTGCCAGCAGCGCTACCGGGACTTCCACAGATACGCAGTATTTT
NA	TRBV3-1	NA	TRBJ1-1	CASSQAYRGGTEAFF	TGTGCCAGCAGCCAAGCCTATAGGGGGGGCACTGAAGCTTTCTTT
NA	TRBV7-2	TRBD1	TRBJ1-6	CASSRDRASPLHF	TGTGCCAGCAGCCGGGACAGGGCCTCACCCCTCCACTTT
many	TRBV2	NA	TRBJ1-5	CASSESGTGLRNQPQHF	TGTGCCAGCAGTGAAAGTGGAACGGGATTACGCAATCAGCCCCAGCATTTT
many	TRBV29-1	NA	TRBJ2-5	CSVLARQIQETQYF	TGCAGCGTTCTCGCACGACAGATCCAAGAGACCCAGTACTTC
NA	TRBV28	NA	TRBJ2-1	CASRESGASSEQFF	TGTGCCAGCAGGGAATCCGGGGCCTCCAGTGAGCAGTTCTTC
NA	TRBV27	NA	TRBJ2-1	CASSPPPGYAHNEQFF	TGTGCCAGCAGTCCCCCCCCAGGGTACGCCCACAATGAGCAGTTCTTC
many	TRBV6-5	NA	TRBJ2-5	CASRLQPQETQYF	TGTGCCAGCAGGCTCCAGCCTCAAGAGACCCAGTACTTC
NA	TRBV6-1	NA	TRBJ2-4	CASRGRIIAKNIQYF	TGTGCCAGCAGAGGACGGATAATAGCCAAAAACATTCAGTACTTC
NA	TRBV20-1	NA	TRBJ1-1	CSARVGPGAFF	TGCAGTGCTAGAGTCGGGCCTGGGGCTTTCTTT
NA	TRBV6-2/TRBV6-3	NA	TRBJ1-5	CASSYLPGDQPQHF	TGTGCCAGCAGTTACTTACCGGGCGATCAGCCCCAGCATTTT
NA	TRBV3-1	NA	TRBJ1-1	CASSVGPMNTEAFF	TGTGCCAGCAGCGTCGGACCGATGAACACTGAAGCTTTCTTT
few	TRBV20-1	NA	TRBJ2-2	CSAREQVLNTGELFF	TGCAGTGCTAGAGAGCAGGTGTTGAACACCGGGGAGCTGTTTTTT
NA	TRBV28	NA	TRBJ2-6	CASSLVYEGANVLTF	TGTGCCAGCAGTTTGGTATACGAGGGGGCCAACGTCCTGACTTTC
few	TRBV28	NA	TRBJ1-6	CASSGVPRESPLHF	TGTGCCAGCAGTGGGGTTCCGAGGGAATCACCCCTCCACTTT
few	TRBV6-6	TRBD1	TRBJ1-1	CASSSNGQGTEAFF	TGTGCCAGCAGTTCCAACGGACAGGGCACTGAAGCTTTCTTT
NA	TRBV5-1	TRBD1	TRBJ2-5	CASSRYPDRAQETQYF	TGCGCCAGCAGCAGGTATCCGGACAGGGCGCAAGAGACCCAGTACTTC
NA	TRBV5-4	NA	TRBJ1-2	CASSFELSYTF	TGTGCCAGCAGCTTTGAGCTTTCCTACACCTTC
many	TRBV20-1	NA	TRBJ1-3	CSARDVTRPFSGNTIYF	TGCAGTGCTAGAGATGTTACACGGCCGTTCTCTGGAAACACCATATATTTT
NA	TRBV12-3/TRBV12-4	TRBD2	TRBJ2-7	CASSSGEAYEQYF	TGTGCCAGCAGTAGCGGGGAAGCCTACGAGCAGTACTTC
many	TRBV12-3/TRBV12-4	NA	TRBJ1-2	CASSRGFYGYTF	TGTGCCAGCAGTCGAGGATTCTATGGCTACACCTTC
many	TRBV12-3/TRBV12-4	NA	TRBJ1-1	CASSSEENTEAFF	TGTGCCAGCAGTTCAGAGGAGAACACTGAAGCTTTCTTT
many	TRBV12-3/TRBV12-4	TRBD1	TRBJ1-6	CASRDPGTGKSPLHF	TGTGCCAGCAGGGATCCCGGGACAGGGAAGTCACCCCTCCACTTT